This TCR beta chain originates from a study of blood T cells in healthy people across ages. This clonotype was detected only a few times. Then a second PCR, running about 6 to 12 cycles, was carried out with a sample-barcoded 5' primer and a J-beta primer mix. TCRdb re-analysed the 5' RACE reads in MiXCR, keeping a single row per CDR3 protein. The sample lists more than 1,000,000 distinct CDR3 sequences; around 25% were seen once. The V gene's germline CDR1 is SEHNR and CDR2 FQNEAQ (reference sequence). V shed 1 base and J 5 bases; nucleotides not matched to a gene: 6. CDR3 length: 16 amino acids. The sample was also linked to a second study, of T cells of mothers and their children.

Sequencing input: blood. The J gene is TRBJ2-1, the V gene TRBV7-9; 9 nucleotides match TRBD2. This receptor was taken from a girl aged 2 to 10 in good health. The CDR3 region is CASSLEAGGKNNEQFF. As DNA, the CDR3 is TGTGCCAGCAGCTTAGAAGCGGGAGGTAAAAACAATGAGCAGTTCTTC.